A selection of T cell receptor beta chains follows, all from one sample in a study of T cells in Graves' hyperthyroidism and ophthalmopathy. TCRdb reprocessed the multiplex PCR reads with MiXCR, giving one entry per CDR3 protein. The sample gives fewer than 200,000 distinct CDR3 sequences, 9.4% of which show up once; more than 20% is in the top ten. Sequenced input: blood. These receptors all stem from a woman aged 18-29 years with Graves' hyperthyroidism that later progressed to Graves' ophthalmopathy. Each CDR3 is given with its conserved first and last residue.

V	J	CDR3
TRBV12-3/TRBV12-4	TRBJ1-1	CASRGTGELAEAFF
TRBV6-9	TRBJ2-5	CASRADGEETQYF
TRBV19	TRBJ2-3	CASSIRRGGDTQYF
TRBV12-3/TRBV12-4	TRBJ2-7	CASSPRTGGDLEQYF
TRBV20-1	TRBJ1-5	CSASPSRGNQPQHF
TRBV11-2	TRBJ2-7	CASSPQDVRRFPYEQYF
TRBV15	TRBJ2-1	CATSRESSRLAQFF
TRBV19	TRBJ2-3	CASSTMGDTQYF
TRBV19	TRBJ2-5	CASSIVGTSGSGETQYF
TRBV20-1	TRBJ1-5	CSTWRGGGNQPQHF
TRBV6-1	TRBJ2-2	CGTASKNTGELFF
TRBV18	TRBJ1-1	CASSPEDREGTEAFF
TRBV7-3	TRBJ1-3	CAGSLGAGGPFDTQYF
TRBV20-1	TRBJ1-2	CSVEGARRFNYGYTF
TRBV7-9	TRBJ2-7	CASSSSSGRSYEQYF
TRBV20-1	TRBJ2-3	CSARDFDWLAGGPSTDTQYF
TRBV20-1	TRBJ1-5	CSARGTREWQPQHF
TRBV10-2	TRBJ1-5	CASSESGFYSNQPQHF
TRBV29-1	TRBJ1-1	CSVALGTANTEAFF
TRBV30	TRBJ1-1	CAWSAYRGRGTEAFF
TRBV2	TRBJ1-2	CASSETALNYGYTF
TRBV20-1	TRBJ1-4	CSASIRTGLNEKLFF
TRBV11-2	TRBJ1-4	CASSLQLGEKLFF
TRBV6-1	TRBJ1-1	CASSSPLRPPEAFF
TRBV11-2	TRBJ2-7	CASSFGRFSYEQYF
TRBV5-1	TRBJ1-1	CASSPRVKNTEAFF
TRBV20-1	TRBJ1-1	CSALSQGSTEAFF
TRBV9	TRBJ2-2	CASSHRTGGDTGELFF
TRBV9	TRBJ1-2	CASSVGGGDYGYTF
TRBV20-1	TRBJ2-1	CSARAGGIHEQFF
TRBV9	TRBJ1-3	CASSRMDSDSGNTIYF
TRBV5-8	TRBJ2-1	CASSLGSGSPFDEQFF
TRBV13	TRBJ2-1	CASSVTEYNEQFF
TRBV19	TRBJ2-2	CASSPREPGELFF
TRBV25-1	TRBJ2-1	CASSDLIDGVGTSGSDEQFF
TRBV11-1	TRBJ2-7	CASSLSQGFSYEQYF
TRBV6-1	TRBJ2-1	CASSGDFRGNEQFF
TRBV5-1	TRBJ1-5	CASSRTGHGQPQHF
TRBV20-1	TRBJ1-1	CSARFLVPGNRNTEAFF
TRBV19	TRBJ1-5	CASSIDRDRGSRSNQPQHF
TRBV13	TRBJ2-7	CASSHRQGNVEEQYF
TRBV6-8	TRBJ2-7	CASSFSRSHEQYF